This T cell receptor (beta chain) was identified during a study of T cell repertoires in cytomegalovirus infection. Across the study: Public TCR beta signatures provided an indication of both CMV infection and a matching HLA type. Study findings and constraints: Within the response measured ex vivo, HLA-C-restricted CMV-specific TCR beta clonotypes were dominant. Cumulative frequency (of public TCR beta family members) identified carriers of CMV plus the relevant HLA.

TCRdb fed the reads into MiXCR, producing one record per CDR3 protein. The table records about 180,000 distinct CDR3 sequences, approximately 18% of them present only once. On this clonotype itself: Its antigen is still unknown.

The germline CDR1 and CDR2 sequences are MNHNY and SVGAGI (reference sequence). Trimming pared 5 bases from V and 0 bases from J, leaving 10 bases between. This CDR3 has 14 amino acids. Sequencing was carried out using CD8+ T cells from PBMCs. The chain couples TRBV6-6 to TRBJ1-1; no definite D call. The receptor was isolated from a human donor in good health (CMV status not recorded). Some clones in this sample may be carry-over from other donors' samples. Here the CDR3 reads CASSQALLNTEAFF. The CDR3 bases are TGTGCCAGCAGTCAGGCCCTTTTGAACACTGAAGCTTTCTTT.